This TCR beta chain was profiled in a study of cytomegalovirus exposure and HLA in healthy donors. Study overall: An analysis done earlier identified 95 million to 140 million unique TCR beta sequences from about 179 million T cells.

Study results and limitations: Most of the TCR beta V segments (in an earlier analysis) were productive either about 87% or about 30% of the time.

CDR3 length equals 14 residues. The V gene's germline CDR1 is MNHEY and CDR2 SVGAGI. V gave up 6 bases and J gave up 7 bases, with 18 bases separating them. To note about this clone: Its antigen is not known.

With 60 Vbeta and 13 Jbeta primers, the PCR was carried out. Using immunoSEQ multiplex PCR, the repertoire was profiled, and TCRdb retains in-frame clones only, with some absent. This table has under 200,000 clones, approximately 79% appearing once. This TCR was sampled from a male donor in good health and CMV-seronegative. The sequencing sample was made of PBMCs. The chain is built from TRBV6-5 and TRBJ1-2; unclear D gene. CDR3 DNA: TGTGCCAGCAGCAGAGGAGGTGCCCGGGGTGGCTACACCTTC. It specifies CASSRGGARGGYTF.